This TCR beta chain was observed in a study of lymphopenia after photon versus proton radiotherapy. CDR1 SGHTA and CDR2 FQGNSA come from the germline V gene. V was cut by 2 bases and J by 1 base, with 8 bases left in between. This CDR3 is 14 amino acids long. Turning to this clone: As yet, its antigen is unknown.

The study's findings and limits: Authors raise, but do not show, better survival with proton therapy. Post-nadir diversity loss with photons came from oligoclonal expansion, particularly CD8+ Temra cells. Photon-treated patients lost naive T cells and TCR diversity; proton-treated stayed stable.

Libraries were prepared by immunoSEQ multiplex PCR; TCRdb keeps only in-frame clonotypes and omits some of them. The table includes about 160,000 clones, 70% to 90% detected once. The genes are TRBV7-2 and TRBJ1-2, with D possibly being TRBD1 (6 bases). The origin of this receptor is a man aged 50 or older with gastric cancer. Sequencing used peripheral blood, obtained from a patient treated with photon-based radiotherapy. The CDR3 coding sequence is TGTGCCAGCAGCTTAAGGGGGGTTAACTATGGCTACACCTTC. It translates to CASSLRGVNYGYTF.